This TCR beta chain was captured in a study of T cells in Graves' hyperthyroidism and ophthalmopathy. Study-level points and caveats: A model of 13 V-J pairs discriminated ophthalmopathy from stable hyperthyroidism.

An approximately 9.4 ml volume of fresh peripheral blood provided the PBMCs. This clonotype was detected only a few times. Its target is not known. CDR3 length: 14 amino acids. Germline V gives CDR1 SEHNR, CDR2 FQNEAQ (reference sequence). The ends were cut back, 4 bases at V and 5 bases at J, with 12 bases in the middle. Researchers took RNA transcripts and amplified the TCR beta CDR3 regions from them. The HTBI set primed first-round TCR CDR3 RT-PCR. TCRdb analysed the multiplex PCR reads with MiXCR anew, one entry per CDR3 protein. The sample includes roughly 420,000 distinct CDR3 sequences, 15% to 18% of them seen just once.

The chain carries TRBV7-9 and TRBJ1-5; a weak D match, TRBD1 (6 bases). The sequence was obtained from a woman between 18 and 29 years old with Graves' hyperthyroidism. The source material was blood. CDR3 in DNA: TGTGCCAGCAGCTCGAGAAGGGGGGATCAGCCCCAGCATTTT. Residues: CASSSRRGDQPQHF.